The clone carrying this TCR beta chain was observed a few times. The antigen is undetermined. The data were taken from a study of T cells after yellow fever vaccination. Study-level results: In post-booster samples, most primary-vaccination clones reappeared (about 96% CD4, over 70% CD8). Peak timing came faster in the weaker secondary response, day 5 versus 15.

In TCRdb, the 5' RACE reads were re-called with MiXCR into one record per CDR3 protein. The sample lists about 300,000 distinct CDR3 sequences, approximately 10% occurring once. The TCR was taken from a man between 18 and 29 years old who received the YFV17D yellow fever vaccine. The material sequenced was CD4+ T cells sorted from PBMCs, taken 5 days after the yellow fever booster vaccination.

CDR3 amino acids: CASSQGTPGGETQYF. CDR3 nucleotide sequence: TGTGCCAGCAGCCAAGGGACTCCAGGAGGGGAGACGCAGTATTTT. The chain combines TRBV3-1 with TRBJ2-3; D perhaps matches TRBD2 (6 bases). Germline V lookup: CDR1 LGHDT, CDR2 YNNKEL (reference sequence). The CDR3 is made up of 15 amino acids. V was shortened by 1 base and J by 9 bases, with 17 bases between the two germline ends.